This is a list of T cell receptor beta chains from one sample in a study of blood T cells in healthy people across ages. TCRdb reprocessed the 5' RACE reads with MiXCR, giving one entry per CDR3 protein. The repertoire includes around 1,000,000 distinct CDR3 sequences, roughly 24% of them detected once, and about 0.69% sits in the top ten. These records were also assigned to another study, of T cells of mothers and their children.

The sequenced sample consisted of blood. These receptors all come from a girl aged 2 to 10 in good health. The conserved cysteine and the conserved F or W are not part of the CDR3 here. Fields, in order: V gene, J gene, CDR3 protein.

TRBV5-1	TRBJ2-1	AGSLLGGTYNEQF
TRBV7-9	.	ASTTTFSYEQY
TRBV25-1	TRBJ2-6	ASSPRIVGANVLT
TRBV4-1	.	ASSPGGGLGKTFYEQY
TRBV20-1	TRBJ2-5	SAKRPTGVETQY
TRBV28	TRBJ1-3	ASSGGSRQGYVGNTIY
TRBV29-1	TRBJ2-3	SVNPVEQY
TRBV7-2	TRBJ1-6	ASSSPSGGVLYNSPLH
TRBV4-2	TRBJ2-7	ASSPRDSGGSYAQKPYEQY
TRBV2	TRBJ2-6	ASYTTGTGANVLT
TRBV7-9	TRBJ1-1	ASRWETVNTEAF
TRBV29-1	TRBJ2-3	SVESWTTDTQY
TRBV28	TRBJ2-5	ASSRTALQETQY
TRBV27	TRBJ1-1	ASSSARGSTAEAF
TRBV6-6	TRBJ2-5	ASSPHEVETQY
TRBV5-1	TRBJ2-5	ASSPRKWETQY
TRBV12-3/TRBV12-4	TRBJ2-3	ASSDQRLAGNTDTQY
TRBV5-6	TRBJ1-4	ASSFFGARTDNEKLF
TRBV6-4	TRBJ2-3	ASRATLLADTQY
TRBV6-5	TRBJ1-6	ASSPGRSYNSPLH
TRBV4-2	TRBJ2-5	ASSQAGRRAETQY
TRBV12-3/TRBV12-4	TRBJ1-2	ASSLPAGIDGYT
TRBV27	TRBJ2-7	ASSPLAGGPYEQY
TRBV29-1	TRBJ2-3	SVERGGASSDTQY
TRBV24-1	TRBJ2-1	ATSDSISSSYNEQF
TRBV29-1	TRBJ2-7	SVVRDTPYEQY
TRBV29-1	TRBJ1-1	SVESGSLNTETF
TRBV7-3	TRBJ2-7	ASSWDGGSYEQY
TRBV7-8	TRBJ2-3	ASSPRMSTDTQY
TRBV12-3/TRBV12-4	TRBJ2-7	ASGESKAREQY
TRBV7-2	TRBJ1-4	ASSWTGTGDEKLF
TRBV28	TRBJ2-3	ASSSKVHGGTDTQY
TRBV6-1	TRBJ2-7	ASIDRASSYEQY
TRBV6-5	.	ASSYDNTKNEQF
TRBV7-3	TRBJ2-2	ASSLDGFTGEPF
TRBV4-1	TRBJ2-7	ASSRSTGDTYEQY
TRBV6-5	TRBJ2-5	ASSGGWRETQY
TRBV5-8	TRBJ2-5	ASSLGYDRRF
TRBV11-2	TRBJ1-3	ASSLDSRITGNTIY
TRBV7-3	TRBJ2-3	ASSQDLGISTDTQY
TRBV24-1	TRBJ2-1	ATNWGEQF
TRBV28	TRBJ2-7	ASRGPEPYEQY
TRBV9	TRBJ1-1	ASSSAGVLGAF
TRBV29-1	.	SALTLTYNEQF
TRBV29-1	TRBJ2-7	SVEVGQGISEQY
TRBV20-1	TRBJ2-1	SARDTSGVITYNEQF
TRBV6-2/TRBV6-3	TRBJ2-1	ASSYPRGSYNEQF
TRBV3-1	TRBJ1-2	ASSQGILPYGYT
TRBV5-1	.	ASRKPGGDTQH
TRBV12-5	TRBJ1-2	ASDDHGSGYT
TRBV12-3/TRBV12-4	TRBJ2-7	ASRRRGGDYEQY
TRBV6-5	TRBJ2-3	ASSLFAGDLTDTQY
TRBV20-1	TRBJ2-7	SARDPQEGIYEQY
TRBV20-1	TRBJ1-1	SARSAGTEAF